This T cell receptor (beta chain) was identified during a study of lymphopenia after photon versus proton radiotherapy. Losses at the gene ends were 1 base for V and 3 bases for J; bases not matched to a gene: 5. Germline lookup yields CDR1 SEHNR and CDR2 FQNEAQ (reference sequence). The CDR3 extends over 15 amino acids. Study results and caveats: After the lymphocyte nadir, photon-treated repertoires showed oligoclonal expansion, especially of CD8+ Temra cells.

Profiled with immunoSEQ multiplex PCR; TCRdb holds only in-frame clones, not every one. Of 150,000 to 200,000 clones detected, around nine tenths appear once; the ten largest clones hold around 4.7%. On this clone itself: What it binds is unknown.

Sample: peripheral blood, taken from a patient treated with photon-based radiotherapy. This sequence was found in a man aged 50-60 years with gastric cancer. The rearrangement links TRBV7-9 to TRBJ2-5; the match to TRBD2 covers 7 bases. CDR3 protein: CASSLGLADKETQYF. In DNA form, the CDR3 reads TGTGCCAGCAGCTTAGGGCTAGCGGACAAAGAGACCCAGTACTTC.